This T cell receptor (beta chain) derives from a study of read filtering for tumor transcriptome and immune sequencing. Study overall: Among patients, roughly 17 were male and some 15 female, aged roughly 45 to 80 (mean around 66). TCR-mapped reads were about 3.5 to 10.27 million with IR-seq versus roughly 80 to 1,300 with RNA-seq. The study's findings and limits: The sorted CD138-negative fraction was a mixed bone marrow immune population, not purified T cells. Compared with RNA-seq, IR-seq gave much higher clonotype depth and reliability.

The CDR3 covers 14 residues. The V end lost 5 bases, the J end lost 0 bases, and 10 bases lay between the germline ends. This library used about 400 ng RNA and molecular barcoded adaptors spanning alpha/delta and beta/gamma chains. Each CDR3 protein gets one entry after TCRdb re-called the reads with MiXCR. The table lists tens of thousands of distinct CDR3 sequences, approximately 12% of them singletons, with roughly 14% in the top ten. About this clonotype: Its antigen remains unknown. This may be a read error, as it is one base from a much larger clone. Lacking the conserved final phenylalanine or tryptophan, this CDR3 likely reflects a read error.

The sequencing input was a population of CD138-negative cells sorted from bone marrow. V usage is TRBV12-3 or TRBV12-4 and J usage is TRBJ2-5; perhaps TRBD1 as D (6 bases). The receptor was isolated from a donor at least 40 years old with multiple myeloma. This CDR3 is CASSIRGYQETQYY. The CDR3 DNA reads TGTGCCAGCAGTATCAGGGGATACCAAGAGACCCAGTACTAC.